This T cell receptor beta chain comes out of a study of immune characterization of retroperitoneal liposarcoma. TCRdb used MiXCR to reprocess the PCR reads, holding one entry per CDR3 protein. The sample yields around 3,200 distinct CDR3 sequences, more than 35% seen once. Deletions cut 6 bases from V and 0 bases from J, with 10 bases between. CDR1 and CDR2 from the germline V gene are MNHEY and SMNVEV (reference sequence). This CDR3 comprises 14 residues. The sequence was collected from a male donor with retroperitoneal liposarcoma. The V gene is TRBV27, the J gene TRBJ2-3; D is undetermined. Sequenced sample: tumor tissue. CDR3: CASSPRPSTDTQYF. The CDR3 DNA sequence: TGTGCCAGCAGCCCCCGGCCGAGCACAGATACGCAGTATTTT.